This is a list of T cell receptor beta chains from one sample in a study of blood T cell repertoires in COVID-19. Using immunoSEQ multiplex PCR, the repertoire was profiled, and TCRdb retains in-frame clones only, with some absent. Of under 100,000 clones in the sample, around 87% were seen once. The specimen was peripheral blood. These receptors originate from a human donor in a cohort sampled during active COVID-19. Both conserved end residues are part of each CDR3. The D gene is left open where the match is weak. Size tells how often a clone was seen (once, few, many) or the class of an expanded clone, and some rows leave it out.

>TRBV5-6|TRBJ1-4|TRBD1|once
CASSLLGQGGEKLFF
TGTGCCAGCAGCTTGCTAGGACAGGGGGGAGAAAAACTGTTTTTT
>TRBV10-2|TRBJ2-3|NA|NA
CASSETAFNTQYF
TGCGCCAGCAGTGAGACAGCCTTCAATACGCAGTATTTT
>TRBV7-7|TRBJ2-2|TRBD1|NA
CASSPLGQGAGELFF
TGTGCCAGCAGCCCCCTGGGACAGGGAGCCGGGGAGCTGTTTTTT
>TRBV3-1/TRBV3-2|TRBJ2-2|TRBD2|once
CASSASGLNTGELFF
TGTGCCAGCAGCGCTAGCGGGCTGAACACCGGGGAGCTGTTTTTT
>TRBV30|TRBJ1-1|NA|NA
CAWSVGDNFEAFF
TGTGCCTGGAGTGTAGGGGACAACTTTGAAGCTTTCTTT
>TRBV11-2|TRBJ1-1|NA|NA
CASSFKTLNTEAFF
TGTGCCAGCAGCTTTAAAACACTGAACACTGAAGCTTTCTTT
>TRBV13|TRBJ1-6|NA|NA
CASSRRDSNSPLHF
TGTGCCAGCAGCCGCAGGGACTCGAATTCACCCCTCCACTTT
>TRBV27|TRBJ1-2|TRBD1|NA
CASSLQGAGGYTF
TGTGCCAGCAGCCTACAGGGGGCGGGTGGCTACACCTTC
>TRBV27|TRBJ2-2|NA|NA
CASSFLSGANTGELFF
TGTGCCAGCAGTTTTTTGTCGGGTGCGAACACCGGGGAGCTGTTTTTT
>TRBV23-1|TRBJ1-6|NA|NA
CATNPQGSGSPLHF
TGCGCTACAAATCCGCAGGGGTCTGGGTCACCCCTCCACTTT
>TRBV30|TRBJ1-2|TRBD1|few
CAWRQGRAYGYTF
TGTGCCTGGCGACAGGGACGGGCATATGGCTACACCTTC
>TRBV7-2|TRBJ2-7|NA|NA
CASSLGARTSLYEQYF
TGTGCCAGCAGCTTAGGTGCTAGGACATCCCTCTACGAGCAGTACTTC
>TRBV30|TRBJ1-6|NA|NA
CAWNGGNNSPLHF
TGTGCCTGGAACGGGGGGAATAATTCACCCCTCCACTTT
>TRBV9|TRBJ1-2|NA|NA
CASSVDRRGTYGYTF
TGTGCCAGCAGCGTAGATCGCAGGGGAACCTATGGCTACACCTTC
>TRBV5-4|TRBJ1-1|NA|NA
CASSPLNTEAFF
TGTGCCAGCAGCCCTCTAAACACTGAAGCTTTCTTT
>TRBV14|TRBJ2-2|TRBD2|NA
CASSQDPIGTSAYTGELFF
TGTGCCAGCAGCCAAGATCCAATCGGGACTAGCGCGTACACCGGGGAGCTGTTTTTT
>TRBV11-3|TRBJ2-7|NA|once
CASSSTGPGEQYF
TGTGCCAGCAGCTCCACAGGGCCGGGAGAGCAGTACTTC
>TRBV5-6|TRBJ1-1|NA|NA
CASSLAIGEWTEAFF
TGTGCCAGCAGCTTGGCCATAGGGGAATGGACTGAAGCTTTCTTT
>TRBV19|TRBJ1-5|TRBD1|NA
CASQDREGNQPQHF
TGTGCCAGCCAGGACAGGGAGGGCAATCAGCCCCAGCATTTT
>TRBV18|TRBJ1-2|TRBD1|NA
CASSPLGTVDGYTF
TGTGCCAGCTCACCTCTAGGGACAGTGGATGGCTACACCTTC
>TRBV18|TRBJ1-3|NA|NA
CASSPNVGSGNTIYF
TGTGCCAGCTCACCGAACGTCGGCTCTGGAAACACCATATATTTT
>TRBV10-3|TRBJ1-1|NA|NA
CAISERDKNTEAFF
TGTGCCATCAGTGAGCGGGACAAAAACACTGAAGCTTTCTTT
>TRBV7-9|TRBJ2-2|NA|NA
CATARDRLVPGELFF
TGTGCCACAGCAAGAGACCGACTAGTTCCCGGGGAGCTGTTTTTT
>TRBV5-1|TRBJ2-3|TRBD2|NA
CASSLGRGIRTDTQYF
TGCGCCAGCAGCTTGGGGCGGGGGATCCGCACAGATACGCAGTATTTT
>TRBV30|TRBJ2-5|NA|NA
CAWTHKTRGGQETQYF
TGTGCCTGGACCCACAAGACACGAGGGGGCCAAGAGACCCAGTACTTC
>TRBV7-9|TRBJ2-2|TRBD1|NA
CASSLGSGTGLGELFF
TGTGCCAGCAGCTTGGGATCCGGGACAGGGCTCGGGGAGCTGTTTTTT
>TRBV7-9|TRBJ1-2|TRBD1|NA
CASSLVRDRGEGYTF
TGTGCCAGCAGCTTAGTCCGGGACAGGGGTGAAGGCTACACCTTC
>TRBV1|TRBJ1-1|NA|few
CTSSRRLGPGGENTEAFF
TGCACCAGCAGCCGAAGATTGGGGCCAGGGGGCGAGAACACTGAAGCTTTCTTT